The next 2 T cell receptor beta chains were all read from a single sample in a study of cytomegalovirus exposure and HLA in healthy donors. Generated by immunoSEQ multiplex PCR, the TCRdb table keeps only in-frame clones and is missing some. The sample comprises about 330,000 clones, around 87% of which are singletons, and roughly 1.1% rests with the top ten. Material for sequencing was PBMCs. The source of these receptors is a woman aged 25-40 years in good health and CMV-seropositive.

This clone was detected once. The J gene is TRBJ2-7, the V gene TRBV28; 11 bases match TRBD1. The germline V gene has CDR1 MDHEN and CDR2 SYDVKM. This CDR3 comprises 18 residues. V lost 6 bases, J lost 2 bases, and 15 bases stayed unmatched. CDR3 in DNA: TGTGCCAGCAGCTATAAGGACAGGGGGCGCGCAGAGGCCTACGAGCAGTACTTC. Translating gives CASSYKDRGRAEAYEQYF.

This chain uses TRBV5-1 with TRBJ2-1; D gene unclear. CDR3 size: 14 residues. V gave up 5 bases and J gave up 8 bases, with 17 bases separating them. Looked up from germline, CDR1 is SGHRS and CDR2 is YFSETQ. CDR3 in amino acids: CASSPRSNMYEQFF. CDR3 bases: TGCGCCAGCAGTCCTAGGTCGAATATGTATGAGCAGTTCTTC.